This record looks at one T cell receptor beta chain sequence and its context. This record belongs to a study of blood T cell repertoires in COVID-19. As processed by the authors: Nucleated cell counts were estimated from reference gene primer amplification. Method: immunoSEQ multiplex PCR; TCRdb's copy keeps in-frame clones and lacks some. D and trimming were read from the DNA, whereas the V and J calls and clone size are those reported in that table. The data hold around 91,000 clones, with around 85% observed a single time. Germline assignment: CDR1 KGHSH and CDR2 LQKENI. Trimming took 5 bases from V and 4 from J, leaving 23 bases between them. The CDR3 loop spans 17 amino acids.

The rearrangement links TRBV18 to TRBJ2-5; D is possibly TRBD1 (6 bases). Sequencing was carried out using peripheral blood. This clonotype was sampled from a man older than 75 with acute or convalescent COVID-19. The CDR3 loop is CASSWLSDSAVGETQYF. CDR3 coding DNA: TGTGCCAGCTCATGGCTCTCGGACAGTGCGGTTGGAGAGACCCAGTACTTC.